The T cell receptor (beta chain) under discussion was sequenced for a study of blood T cells in healthy people across ages. Across the whole study: T cells yielded about one barcoded beta molecule per two cells through template switching.

A sample-barcoded 5' primer and a J-beta primer mix were used in a second PCR of about 7 to 12 cycles. Template switching added a 12-random-nucleotide identifier to every cDNA molecule. Via MiXCR, TCRdb re-called the 5' RACE reads, giving one row per CDR3 protein. The sample lists around 1,900,000 distinct CDR3 sequences, roughly 43% occurring once. The study's findings and limits: Higher diversity, along with more naive CD4+ cells, distinguished long-lived donors from aged donors. Older age went with lower TCR beta diversity per million T cells, in a roughly linear way.

The ends lost 1 base at V and 3 bases at J; junction bases unmatched: 7. This CDR3 is built from 15 residues. The germline V gene encodes CDR1 SQVTM and CDR2 ANQGSEA. This clonotype turned up a few times. Its antigen is not known. The chain joins TRBV29-1 to TRBJ1-2, with 8 bases aligning to TRBD1. The material sequenced was blood. The sequence was obtained from a human donor in good health. CDR3 loop: CSVEGTRTGYYGYTF. In DNA form, the CDR3 reads TGCAGCGTTGAAGGTACCCGGACAGGGTACTATGGCTACACCTTC. Complete variable domain (other parts from reference TRBV29-1 and TRBJ1-2): SAVISQKPSRDICQRGTSLTIQCQVDSQVTMMFWYRQQPGQSLTLIATANQGSEATYESGFVIDKFPISRPNLTFSTLTVSNMSPEDSSIYLCSVEGTRTGYYGYTFGSGTRLTVV.